This entry lists 28 T cell receptor beta chains sequenced from one sample in a study of control samples from healthy donors and cancer patients (dated by TCRdb to between 2020 and 2021). The method was the immunoSEQ multiplex PCR assay. The immuneACCESS repertoire file appears here via TCRdb, limited to in-frame rearrangements. These files lack a portion of the clones; in checked studies, under half of the deficit traces to unresolved V genes, and the cause of the others is not known. The sample includes 110,000 or so clones, with 87% observed a single time. Over 10% of the sample goes to the ten largest clones. Sequencing used blood. Source of these receptors: a young man in good health.

The V and J genes are TRBV25-1 and TRBJ1-2; no reliable D call. Germline V CDR1 and CDR2: MGHDK, SYGVNS. V was clipped by 3 bases and J by 3 bases, with 14 bases between them. CDR3 size: 15 residues. CDR3 in amino acids: CASSDLGSEYYGYTF. CDR3 sequence (DNA): TGTGCCAGCAGTGATTTGGGCAGCGAGTACTATGGCTACACCTTC.

The V gene is TRBV7-9, the J gene TRBJ1-2; possible D gene TRBD1, 6 bases. Germline lookup yields CDR1 SEHNR and CDR2 FQNEAQ (reference sequence). V was trimmed by 1 base and J by 7 bases, leaving 10 bases between them. CDR3 length: 13 residues. The chain's CDR3 is CASSLEQGPGYTF. The CDR3 region has the DNA TGTGCCAGCAGCTTAGAACAGGGCCCTGGCTACACCTTC.

The J gene is TRBJ1-2, the V gene TRBV6-5; D might be TRBD1 (5 bases). V shed 1 base and J shed 3 bases, with 12 bases lying between them. This CDR3 contains 15 residues. The germline CDR1 and CDR2 sequences are MNHEY and SVGAGI. CDR3 in amino acids: CASSYFPGLDYGYTF. In DNA form, the CDR3 reads TGTGCCAGCAGTTACTTCCCAGGGCTCGACTATGGCTACACCTTC.

This chain joins TRBV19 and TRBJ2-2; 8 bases map to TRBD1. Per the germline V gene, CDR1 is LNHDA and CDR2 is SQIVND (reference sequence). V lost 3 bases to trimming and J lost 6 bases; unmatched junction nucleotides: 9. The CDR3 totals 16 residues. As DNA, the CDR3 is TGTGCCAGTAGTATGCCGGGACAGGCCCTTTCCGGGGAGCTGTTTTTT. Protein sequence: CASSMPGQALSGELFF.

In this sample, this clone turned up a few times. J is TRBJ1-1 and V is TRBV2, with a tentative D call TRBD1 (6 bases). V was trimmed by 3 bases and J by 4 bases, leaving 15 bases between them. The CDR3 covers 15 residues. Looked up from germline, CDR1 is SNHLY and CDR2 is FYNNEI. The CDR3 bases are TGTGCCAGCAGTGACCCGACGGGGGCTGGCACTGAAGCTTTCTTT. As protein: CASSDPTGAGTEAFF.

V is TRBV7-3 and J is TRBJ1-1; no definite D call. This CDR3 contains 15 residues. Germline loops: CDR1 SGHTA, CDR2 FQGTGA. The germline V and J ends were trimmed by 2 bases and 1 base, with 11 bases remaining between them. This CDR3 reads CASSLGRAGNTEAFF. CDR3 DNA sequence: TGTGCCAGCAGCTTAGGCCGGGCAGGGAACACTGAAGCTTTCTTT.

The count of this clone is one. This chain connects TRBV4-1 to TRBJ1-2; D may be TRBD1 (5 bases). CDR1 and CDR2 (germline): MGHRA, YSYEKL. V lost 0 bases and J 4 bases, leaving 21 bases between the germline ends. The CDR3 runs 18 residues. CDR3 loop: CASSQDIAFSPGGYGYTF. The CDR3 DNA reads TGCGCCAGCAGCCAAGATATAGCTTTTTCTCCCGGGGGCTATGGCTACACCTTC.

The V call is TRBV29-1, the J call TRBJ1-1, with TRBD1 as a possible D gene (5 bases). CDR3 size: 15 residues. CDR1 is SQVTM and CDR2 is ANQGSEA in the germline V gene. V shed 5 bases and J shed 0 bases, with 16 bases lying between them. CDR3: CSVSRDRSMNTEAFF. The CDR3 DNA reads as TGCAGCGTTAGTCGCGACAGAAGTATGAACACTGAAGCTTTCTTT.

The chain joins TRBV6-5 to TRBJ2-7; TRBD1 aligns across 7 bases. The V and J ends lost 6 bases and 1 base, in that order; junction bases with no gene match: 6. The CDR3 totals 14 residues. The V gene's germline CDR1 is MNHEY and CDR2 SVGAGI. The CDR3 loop is CASRGTGQSYEQYF. As DNA, the CDR3 is TGTGCCAGCAGGGGGACGGGACAGTCCTACGAGCAGTACTTC.

The chain joins TRBV10-3 to TRBJ2-1; D tentatively reads TRBD1 or TRBD2 (6 bases each). The ends were cut back, 6 bases at V and 2 bases at J, with 14 bases in the middle. This CDR3 comprises 15 residues. CDR1 is ENHRY, CDR2 SYGVKD, per germline. CDR3 loop: CAIRPGADAYNEQFF. CDR3 DNA sequence: TGTGCCATCAGGCCGGGGGCGGACGCCTACAATGAGCAGTTCTTC.

The chain joins TRBV6-5 to TRBJ1-6; possible D gene TRBD1, 6 bases. The V and J ends lost 5 bases and 9 bases respectively, with 14 bases between them. The CDR3 consists of 14 residues. Per germline, CDR1 MNHEY and CDR2 SVGAGI. Here the CDR3 DNA reads TGTGCCAGCAGTCGGGCCAGGGGAGGTTCACCCCTCCACTTT. The encoded protein is CASSRARGGSPLHF.

This clone was seen once. This chain uses TRBV20-1 with TRBJ1-2; D is ambiguous. Germline CDR1 is DFQATT and CDR2 is SNEGSKA (reference sequence). This CDR3 region has 10 residues. Trimming removed 7 bases from V and 5 bases from J, with 8 bases in between. The CDR3 DNA sequence: TGCAGTGTCCTAAGTTATGGCTACACCTTC. Amino acids: CSVLSYGYTF.

The chain couples TRBV7-2 to TRBJ1-1, with D unresolved. Germline V CDR1 and CDR2: SGHTA, FQGNSA. This CDR3 comprises 15 residues. The V end was cut by 4 bases, the J end by 2 bases, with 14 bases between. Written as DNA, the CDR3 is TGTGCCAGCAGCTGGGGTCGCCGGGGAAACACTGAAGCTTTCTTT. This sequence encodes CASSWGRRGNTEAFF.

This rearrangement joins TRBV12-5 to TRBJ2-7; D may correspond to TRBD1 or TRBD2 (5 bases each). V was clipped by 1 base and J by 1 base, with 8 bases between them. CDR1 and CDR2 (germline): LGHNT, FRNRAP. The CDR3 length is 14 residues. CDR3 in DNA: TGTGCTAGTGGTTTGGCGGGACGGTCCTACGAGCAGTACTTC. Translated, it gives CASGLAGRSYEQYF. The variable domain in full, with the rest retrieved from reference TRBV12-5 and TRBJ2-7, is DARVTQTPRHKVTEMGQEVTMRCQPILGHNTVFWYRQTMMQGLELLAYFRNRAPLDDSGMPKDRFSAEMPDATLATLKIQPSEPRDSAVYFCASGLAGRSYEQYFGPGTRLTVT.

The chain couples TRBV5-8 to TRBJ1-1; the D is unclear. Trimming cost V 2 bases and J 3 bases, with 8 bases left between them. The CDR3 is made up of 13 amino acids. Germline V gene sequence: CDR1 SGHTS, CDR2 YDEGEE. The chain's CDR3 is CASSLLDDTEAFF. The CDR3 region has the DNA TGTGCCAGCAGCTTACTAGACGACACTGAAGCTTTCTTT. The variable domain in full, with the rest retrieved from reference TRBV5-8 and TRBJ1-1, is EAGVTQSPTHLIKTRGQQATLRCSPISGHTSVYWYQQALGLGLQFLLWYDEGEERNRGNFPPRFSGRQFPNYSSELNVNALELEDSALYLCASSLLDDTEAFFGQGTRLTVV.

V usage is TRBV6-6 and J usage is TRBJ1-6; D unresolved. CDR1 MNHNY and CDR2 SVGAGI come from the germline V gene (reference sequence). There are 16 residues in the CDR3. The V end lost 4 bases, the J end lost 0 bases, and 10 bases lay between the germline ends. The CDR3 protein is CASSLTESSYNSPLHF. In nucleotides, the CDR3 is TGTGCCAGCAGTTTGACTGAGAGCTCCTATAATTCACCCCTCCACTTT.

V gene TRBV7-3 combines with J gene TRBJ2-1, with 8 bases lining up with TRBD1. The germline V gene has CDR1 SGHTA and CDR2 FQGTGA. V was pared by 2 bases and J by 6 bases, with 9 bases of the junction left unmatched. This CDR3 has 16 residues. As DNA, the CDR3 is TGTGCCAGCAGCTTATACCCCGGACAGGGAGGCAATGAGCAGTTCTTC. Translated, it gives CASSLYPGQGGNEQFF.

This chain joins TRBV12-5 and TRBJ1-5, with 9 bases fitting TRBD1. The CDR3 consists of 16 residues. The trim removed 2 bases at V and 4 bases at J, leaving 6 bases unmatched. Germline CDR1 and CDR2: LGHNT and FRNRAP. Here the CDR3 reads CASGLPGTGPNQPQHF. The DNA for the CDR3 is TGTGCTAGTGGTTTGCCTGGGACAGGGCCTAATCAGCCCCAGCATTTT.

This rearrangement joins TRBV12-5 to TRBJ1-2; TRBD1 matches at 7 bases. The CDR3 extends over 13 amino acids. V dropped 2 bases and J dropped 4; count of bases not matched to a gene: 1. The germline CDR1 and CDR2 sequences are LGHNT and FRNRAP. The CDR3 nucleotides are TGTGCTAGTGGTTTGTCAGGGGGCTATGGCTACACCTTC. Protein: CASGLSGGYGYTF.

The rearrangement uses TRBV9 and TRBJ1-3; D uncertain. Deletions cut 3 bases from V and 2 bases from J, with 15 bases between. Germline values: CDR1 SGDLS, CDR2 YYNGEE. This CDR3 is 16 amino acids long. CDR3 sequence: CASSESSRAAGNTIYF. The CDR3 DNA sequence: TGTGCCAGCAGCGAATCAAGTAGGGCGGCTGGAAACACCATATATTTT.

This clone was observed once. This rearrangement joins TRBV3-1 (or the pseudogene TRBV3-2) to TRBJ2-7; D is perhaps TRBD2 (6 bases). Germline V lookup: CDR1 LGHDT, CDR2 YNNKEL (reference sequence). V was trimmed by 0 bases and J by 7 bases, leaving 10 bases between them. The CDR3 is 13 residues long. The CDR3: CASSQDRGGEQYV. CDR3 bases: TGTGCCAGCAGCCAAGATAGGGGAGGTGAGCAGTACGTC.

This chain links TRBV28 with TRBJ1-1; D not certain. The length of the CDR3 is 12 residues. The germline V gene has CDR1 MDHEN and CDR2 SYDVKM. The V end lost 2 bases, the J end lost 7 bases, and 8 bases lay between the germline ends. The CDR3 here is CASSLAGIEAFF. The CDR3 DNA follows: TGTGCCAGCAGTTTAGCCGGCATTGAAGCTTTCTTT.

The rearrangement links TRBV27 to TRBJ1-6; D is ambiguous. Germline-derived CDR1 and CDR2 are MNHEY and SMNVEV (reference sequence). CDR3 size: 15 residues. V was trimmed by 2 bases and J by 9 bases, leaving 14 bases between them. CDR3 coding DNA: TGTGCCAGCAGTTTAGGCCCCACTATAATTTCACCCCTCCACTTT. The encoded protein is CASSLGPTIISPLHF.

The V call is TRBV30, the J call TRBJ1-5; D perhaps matches TRBD1 (5 bases). Germline-derived CDR1 and CDR2 are GTSNPN and SVGIG (reference sequence). Between the trimmed V and J ends, which lost 2 bases and 0 bases, there was a span of 17 bases. The CDR3 spans 17 residues. CDR3 sequence (DNA): TGTGCCTGGAGTTCCCGGGGCAACTTTCTTAGCAATCAGCCCCAGCATTTT. Translated, it gives CAWSSRGNFLSNQPQHF.

This clone came up once. V usage is TRBV7-6 and J usage is TRBJ2-5; TRBD1 agrees at 8 bases. The CDR3 is 16 residues long. From germline, CDR1 is SGHVS and CDR2 FNYEAQ. The junction had 13 bases not matched to a gene; V was cut back by 5 bases and J by 5 bases. CDR3 coding DNA: TGTGCCAGCAGCGGGCCGTACAGGGGGGACGCGGAGACCCAGTACTTC. Translating it yields CASSGPYRGDAETQYF.

V and J are TRBV2 and TRBJ2-7; the match to TRBD1 covers 10 bases. CDR1 SNHLY and CDR2 FYNNEI come from the germline V gene. The CDR3 has 14 amino acids. V lost 6 bases to trimming and J lost 5 bases; unmatched junction nucleotides: 7. The CDR3 sequence is CASSRDRGHDEQYV. For the CDR3, the DNA is TGTGCCAGCAGCCGAGACAGGGGGCATGACGAGCAGTACGTC.

CDR3 nucleotide sequence: TGCGCCAGCAGCTGGGACCGTATTGGGGAGCTGTTTTTT. Translation: CASSWDRIGELFF. The J gene is TRBJ2-2, the V gene TRBV5-1; either TRBD1 or TRBD2 may fit D (5 bases each). The V gene lost 3 bases and the J gene lost 8 bases, with 11 bases spanning the gap. Looked up from germline, CDR1 is SGHRS and CDR2 is YFSETQ. The CDR3 loop spans 13 amino acids. The full variable domain, with the rest looked up from reference TRBV5-1 and TRBJ2-2, is KAGVTQTPRYLIKTRGQQVTLSCSPISGHRSVSWYQQTPGQGLQFLFEYFSETQRNKGNFPGRFSGRQFSNSRSEMNVSTLELGDSALYLCASSWDRIGELFFGEGSRLTVL.

The chain employs TRBV24-1 and TRBJ2-1; weak D call: TRBD2 (6 bases). The germline V gene has CDR1 KGHDR and CDR2 SFDVKD. This CDR3 comprises 17 residues. V lost 4 bases to trimming and J lost 8 bases, with 23 bases between them. CDR3 sequence (DNA): TGTGCCACCAGTGACTATCGGAGGAGGGTGGGTTTGGATGAGCAGTTCTTC. This translates into CATSDYRRRVGLDEQFF.